Below, 32 T cell receptor beta chains from the same sample are listed, as sequenced in a study of beta chain features in type 1 diabetes. cDNA synthesis used the whole RNA isolate, giving expressed TCRB sequences. The repertoire was sequenced with immunoSEQ multiplex PCR; TCRdb's copy has only in-frame clones and lacks some. The data contain hundreds of thousands of clones, 11% of them singletons. Input material: naive CD4+ T cells from blood. The origin of the receptors is a woman in her 30s in good health.

The genes are TRBV7-2 and TRBJ2-7; 11 bases map to TRBD2. Germline V lookup: CDR1 SGHTA, CDR2 FQGNSA. The V and J ends lost 1 base and 1 base, in that order; junction bases with no gene match: 6. The CDR3 has 17 residues. This CDR3 is CASSLELAGALSYEQYF. The CDR3 DNA sequence: TGTGCCAGCAGCTTAGAACTAGCGGGAGCGTTATCCTACGAGCAGTACTTC.

This clone was detected a few times. The chain recombines TRBV4-2 with TRBJ2-1, with TRBD2 identical over 7 bases. The CDR3 is 15 residues long. CDR1 is LGHNA, CDR2 YNFKEQ, per germline. The ends lost 0 bases at V and 10 bases at J; junction bases unmatched: 9. Here the CDR3 reads CASSQDLRAGEEQFF. The CDR3 DNA reads TGTGCCAGCAGCCAAGATCTTCGGGCGGGGGAGGAGCAGTTCTTC.

CDR3 coding DNA: TGTGCCAGCAGCGGGGGAGGGCCGCCCTACGAGCAGTACTTC. Translated, it gives CASSGGGPPYEQYF. The chain is built from TRBV7-2 and TRBJ2-7, with TRBD2 matching 7 bases. Germline assignment: CDR1 SGHTA and CDR2 FQGNSA. The V and J ends lost 5 bases and 2 bases, in that order; junction bases with no gene match: 6. The CDR3 has 14 amino acids.

This clone has more than one count but fewer than ten. The rearrangement uses TRBV7-2 and TRBJ2-3, with 7 bases matching TRBD2. The ends lost 4 bases at V and 8 bases at J; junction bases unmatched: 0. Germline-derived CDR1 and CDR2 are SGHTA and FQGNSA. The length of the CDR3 is 11 residues. CDR3: CASSSGGTQYF. The CDR3 DNA reads as TGTGCCAGCAGCTCGGGGGGTACGCAGTATTTT. The variable domain in full, completed from reference TRBV7-2 and TRBJ2-3, reads GAGVSQSPSNKVTEKGKDVELRCDPISGHTALYWYRQSLGQGLEFLIYFQGNSAPDKSGLPSDRFSAERTGGSVSTLTIQRTQQEDSAVYLCASSSGGTQYFGPGTRLTVL.

The rearrangement uses TRBV9 and TRBJ2-1; 10 nucleotides match TRBD2. This CDR3 comprises 16 residues. V gave up 0 bases and J gave up 7 bases; unmatched junction bases: 7. Germline V gene sequence: CDR1 SGDLS, CDR2 YYNGEE. CDR3 in amino acids: CASSVAFASGRNEQFF. The CDR3 nucleotides are TGTGCCAGCAGCGTAGCTTTCGCTAGCGGGAGAAATGAGCAGTTCTTC.

This sequence joins TRBV4-3 and TRBJ2-3, with TRBD2 identical over 15 bases. Unmatched junction bases numbered 2, after V lost 2 bases and J lost 5 bases. Germline values: CDR1 LGHNA, CDR2 YSLEER. CDR3 size: 16 residues. CDR3 sequence: CASSQTGLAGGDTQYF. CDR3 nucleotide sequence: TGCGCCAGCAGCCAAACGGGACTAGCGGGAGGAGATACGCAGTATTTT.

J is TRBJ1-2 and V is TRBV5-1, with TRBD1 matching 9 bases. Germline CDR1 SGHRS, CDR2 YFSETQ. The trim removed 4 bases at V and 0 bases at J, leaving 7 bases unmatched. The CDR3 is made up of 16 amino acids. The CDR3 DNA sequence: TGCGCCAGCAGCACCCGGGACAGGGTAACTAACTATGGCTACACCTTC. It is translated as CASSTRDRVTNYGYTF.

This clone was observed a few times. The V gene is TRBV7-3, the J gene TRBJ2-3; possible D gene TRBD2, 6 bases. The germline V gene encodes CDR1 SGHTA and CDR2 FQGTGA. V lost 5 bases and J lost 6, with 15 bases in between. The CDR3 is made up of 14 amino acids. CDR3 in DNA: TGTGCCAGCAGCCTGGGGACTGTAGCCGATACGCAGTATTTT. This codes for CASSLGTVADTQYF.

This chain connects TRBV9 to TRBJ2-7, with 8 bases that match TRBD2. The trim removed 0 bases at V and 4 bases at J, leaving 6 bases unmatched. In germline, CDR1 is SGDLS, CDR2 YYNGEE. This CDR3 spans 15 amino acids. The CDR3 nucleotides are TGTGCCAGCAGCGTAGCGTCGGGAGGGTGGTACGAGCAGTACTTC. It yields the protein CASSVASGGWYEQYF.

This clone appeared a single time. The CDR3 DNA reads TGTGCCAGCAGCTTCCGGGACTCCCGACGAGGCACAGATACGCAGTATTTT. Its protein is CASSFRDSRRGTDTQYF. The chain has TRBV11-3 and TRBJ2-3; possible D gene TRBD2, 6 bases. CDR3 length: 17 residues. Germline values: CDR1 SGHNT, CDR2 YENEEA. Trimming left V 3 bases short and J 1 base short, with 17 bases between.

The V and J genes are TRBV28 and TRBJ1-5; 7 positions match TRBD1. The CDR3 length is 12 residues. Trimming cost V 8 bases and J 7 bases; bases outside gene matches: 5. Germline lookup yields CDR1 MDHEN and CDR2 SYDVKM. CDR3 DNA sequence: TGTGCCAGCCAGACAGGGCGACAGCCCCAGCATTTT. This encodes CASQTGRQPQHF.

There are a few counts of this clone. The V call is TRBV30, the J call TRBJ1-1; 7 nucleotides align to TRBD1. The CDR3 is 13 amino acids. From germline, CDR1 is GTSNPN and CDR2 SVGIG (reference sequence). V trimming: 5 bases; J trimming: 7 bases; junction bases outside the gene matches: 10. CDR3 DNA: TGTGCCTGGGGCCTGAGGGGGCCCGATGAAGCTTTCTTT. It codes for CAWGLRGPDEAFF. The full variable domain, completed using reference TRBV30 and TRBJ1-1, is SQTIHQWPATLVQPVGSPLSLECTVEGTSNPNLYWYRQAAGRGLQLLFYSVGIGQISSEVPQNLSASRPQDRQFILSSKKLLLSDSGFYLCAWGLRGPDEAFFGQGTRLTVV.

J is TRBJ2-7 and V is TRBV28; 10 nucleotides agree with TRBD2. The germline V gene has CDR1 MDHEN and CDR2 SYDVKM. V lost 4 bases, J lost 0 bases, and 3 bases stayed unmatched. The CDR3 runs to 15 residues. The CDR3 here is CASSSAGGNSYEQYF. CDR3 in DNA: TGTGCCAGCAGTTCAGCGGGAGGGAACTCCTACGAGCAGTACTTC.

The chain is built from TRBV11-1 and TRBJ2-1; D may be TRBD2 (5 bases). This CDR3 has 14 residues. CDR1 and CDR2 (germline): SGHAT, FQDESV (reference sequence). Trimming stripped 2 bases from V and 7 bases from J, with 12 bases between. CDR3: CASSLSLAPNEQFF. DNA for the CDR3: TGTGCCAGCAGCTTAAGCCTAGCTCCTAATGAGCAGTTCTTC.

This clone has a handful of counts. The J gene is TRBJ2-7, the V gene TRBV7-3, with a weak D call TRBD2 (5 bases). There are 12 residues in the CDR3. The germline V gene has CDR1 SGHTA and CDR2 FQGTGA. The V gene lost 5 bases and the J gene lost 7 bases, with 12 bases spanning the gap. The CDR3 is CASSQTPGEQYF. CDR3 in DNA: TGTGCCAGCAGCCAGACCCCGGGGGAGCAGTACTTC.

In this sample, this clone turned up a few times. J is TRBJ1-1 and V is TRBV5-1, with a tentative D call TRBD1 (5 bases). Trimming left V 4 bases short and J 5 bases short, with 9 bases between. The CDR3 sequence is 12 residues long. Germline-derived CDR1 and CDR2 are SGHRS and YFSETQ. CDR3: CASSRQGTEAFF. Here the CDR3 DNA reads TGCGCCAGCAGCCGGCAGGGAACTGAAGCTTTCTTT.

The J gene is TRBJ1-2, the V gene TRBV14; tentative D call: TRBD1 (5 bases). The ends were cut back, 0 bases at V and 4 bases at J, with 6 bases in the middle. This CDR3 is built from 13 residues. Per germline, CDR1 SGHDN and CDR2 FVKESK. CDR3 in amino acids: CASSQDQGYGYTF. The CDR3, as DNA: TGTGCCAGCAGCCAAGACCAGGGCTATGGCTACACCTTC.

V and J are TRBV30 and TRBJ1-5; TRBD1 might be the D (5 bases). Germline CDR1 reads GTSNPN; CDR2 reads SVGIG (reference sequence). V lost 0 bases, J lost 4 bases, and 16 bases lay in between. CDR3 size: 16 residues. The CDR3 region is CAWSVGAPRVNQPQHF. The CDR3 DNA reads TGTGCCTGGAGTGTAGGGGCCCCAAGAGTGAATCAGCCCCAGCATTTT. Full variable domain (missing parts from reference TRBV30 and TRBJ1-5): SQTIHQWPATLVQPVGSPLSLECTVEGTSNPNLYWYRQAAGRGLQLLFYSVGIGQISSEVPQNLSASRPQDRQFILSSKKLLLSDSGFYLCAWSVGAPRVNQPQHFGDGTRLSIL.

This chain's CDR3 is CASSRGTGDYEQYF. CDR3 nucleotides: TGTGCCAGCAGCCGTGGGACAGGGGACTACGAGCAGTACTTC. The chain joins TRBV7-8 to TRBJ2-7; 10 bases map to TRBD1. The V and J ends lost 5 bases and 3 bases, in that order; junction bases with no gene match: 4. The germline CDR1 and CDR2 sequences are SGHVS and FQNEAQ. The CDR3 is 14 residues long.

In this sample, this clone turned up a few times. This CDR3 is CATSGGTSRFVNEQFF. CDR3 in DNA: TGTGCCACCAGCGGAGGGACTAGCAGGTTCGTCAATGAGCAGTTCTTC. V gene TRBV15 combines with J gene TRBJ2-1, with TRBD2 matching over 9 bases. J was trimmed by 6 bases and V by 5 bases; bases with no gene match: 11. This CDR3 comprises 16 residues. The germline CDR1 and CDR2 sequences are LNHNV and YYDKDF (reference sequence). The whole variable domain, filled in from reference TRBV15 and TRBJ2-1, reads DAMVIQNPRYQVTQFGKPVTLSCSQTLNHNVMYWYQQKSSQAPKLLFHYYDKDFNNEADTPDNFQSRRPNTSFCFLDIRSPGLGDTAMYLCATSGGTSRFVNEQFFGPGTRLTVL.

The J gene is TRBJ2-7, the V gene TRBV7-2; perhaps TRBD2 as D (6 bases). V was cut by 4 bases and J by 7 bases, with 11 bases left in between. Germline V gene lookup returns CDR1 SGHTA and CDR2 FQGNSA. CDR3 size: 12 residues. CDR3 sequence: CASSSYRGEQYF. DNA of the CDR3: TGTGCCAGCAGCTCCTACCGGGGGGAGCAGTACTTC.

The rearrangement joins TRBV5-6 to TRBJ2-7; perhaps TRBD2 as D (5 bases). Trimming removed 7 bases at V and 0 bases at J, with 14 bases between. Germline V lookup: CDR1 SGHDT, CDR2 YYEEEE. The CDR3 sequence is 14 residues long. The DNA for the CDR3 is TGTGCCAGCCTGAAAAGGAGCGGCTCCTACGAGCAGTACTTC. As protein: CASLKRSGSYEQYF.

The chain employs TRBV19 and TRBJ2-7; no reliable D call. The V end lost 4 bases, the J end lost 5 bases, and 15 bases lay between the germline ends. Germline assignment: CDR1 LNHDA and CDR2 SQIVND (reference sequence). The CDR3 extends over 14 amino acids. The CDR3, as DNA: TGTGCCAGTAGTACTGTGGTGGATGGGCACGAGCAGTACTTC. Its translation: CASSTVVDGHEQYF.

The CDR3 region is CASSFSGRAPGELFF. CDR3 DNA sequence: TGTGCCAGCAGCTTTAGCGGGAGGGCCCCCGGGGAGCTGTTTTTT. This sequence joins TRBV7-2 and TRBJ2-2, with 11 bases fitting TRBD2. V was pared by 3 bases and J by 6 bases, with 3 bases of the junction left unmatched. CDR3 size: 15 residues. CDR1 is SGHTA and CDR2 is FQGNSA in the germline V gene. Drawing the rest from reference TRBV7-2 and TRBJ2-2, the complete variable domain is GAGVSQSPSNKVTEKGKDVELRCDPISGHTALYWYRQSLGQGLEFLIYFQGNSAPDKSGLPSDRFSAERTGGSVSTLTIQRTQQEDSAVYLCASSFSGRAPGELFFGEGSRLTVL.

This clone was observed a few times. The rearrangement joins TRBV2 to TRBJ2-7; D is undetermined. The CDR3 consists of 14 residues. Germline assignment: CDR1 SNHLY and CDR2 FYNNEI. The V gene lost 1 base and the J gene lost 6 bases, with 13 bases spanning the gap. This chain's CDR3 is CASSEGSSFGEQYF. The CDR3 DNA sequence: TGTGCCAGCAGTGAAGGAAGTTCATTCGGCGAGCAGTACTTC.

V and J are TRBV4-3 and TRBJ2-3; TRBD2 matches 10 bases. V dropped 0 bases and J dropped 8; count of bases not matched to a gene: 14. This CDR3 contains 18 residues. Germline-derived CDR1 and CDR2 are LGHNA and YSLEER. The CDR3 is CASSQDPPALAGEVTQYF. CDR3 nucleotides: TGCGCCAGCAGCCAAGACCCACCGGCGCTAGCGGGAGAAGTTACGCAGTATTTT.

Only a few counts were recorded for this clone. The chain joins TRBV2 to TRBJ2-1, with a tentative D call TRBD2 (6 bases). Germline V lookup: CDR1 SNHLY, CDR2 FYNNEI. There are 13 residues in the CDR3. V lost 6 bases and J 9 bases, leaving 15 bases between the germline ends. CDR3 in amino acids: CASSRDSRGEQFF. CDR3 DNA sequence: TGTGCCAGCAGCCGGGACTCCCGGGGTGAGCAGTTCTTC.

This clone was observed a handful of times. The chain carries TRBV4-3 and TRBJ2-7; 9 nucleotides line up with TRBD1. In germline, CDR1 is LGHNA, CDR2 YSLEER. The CDR3 is 14 residues long. V shed 0 bases and J 6 bases; nucleotides not matched to a gene: 3. This CDR3 reads CASSQEWTGVEQYF. CDR3 nucleotides: TGCGCCAGCAGCCAAGAGTGGACAGGGGTCGAGCAGTACTTC.

J is TRBJ1-5 and V is TRBV7-9, with no clear D. CDR1 is SEHNR, CDR2 FQNEAQ, per germline (reference sequence). CDR3 size: 18 residues. Trimming removed 0 bases from V and 0 bases from J, with 15 bases in between. CDR3 bases: TGTGCCAGCAGCTTAGCGCAAGGCAGCGGTTATAGCAATCAGCCCCAGCATTTT. Amino acids: CASSLAQGSGYSNQPQHF.

This clone was seen more than once but under ten times. Here the CDR3 reads CASSPGQGAGELFF. The DNA of the CDR3 is TGTGCCAGCAGCCCGGGACAGGGGGCCGGGGAGCTGTTTTTT. The chain couples TRBV5-6 to TRBJ2-2; 11 bases align to TRBD1. Germline V gene lookup returns CDR1 SGHDT and CDR2 YYEEEE. The CDR3 extends over 14 amino acids. Trimming cost V 4 bases and J 6 bases; bases outside gene matches: 2.

The chain couples TRBV6-5 to TRBJ1-2, with D uncertain. Germline values: CDR1 MNHEY, CDR2 SVGAGI. This CDR3 has 12 residues. V was trimmed by 7 bases and J by 10 bases, leaving 16 bases between them. CDR3 coding DNA: TGTGCCAGCAAGAAGACCTTCGGGGACTACACCTTC. This gives the protein CASKKTFGDYTF.

The V call is TRBV29-1, the J call TRBJ1-1; D unclear. Per germline, CDR1 SQVTM and CDR2 ANQGSEA. V gave up 6 bases and J gave up 1 base, with 6 bases separating them. CDR3 length: 11 amino acids. CDR3 sequence: CSVATNTEAFF. The CDR3 nucleotides are TGCAGCGTGGCAACGAACACTGAAGCTTTCTTT.